The clone carrying this T cell receptor (beta chain) was observed a few times. Vbeta (60) and Jbeta (13) primers were used in the PCR. Original analysis: Unique TCR beta chains totaled some 78 million in a later count, with approximately 10 million of them shared. Assay: immunoSEQ multiplex PCR; the TCRdb copy retains only in-frame clones and omits some. That table furnishes V, J and clone size, whereas the DNA furnished D and trimming. The sample consists of 50,000 to 60,000 clones, roughly 73% of them appearing once. This entry comes from a study of cytomegalovirus exposure and HLA in healthy donors. Germline CDR1 is SGHNT and CDR2 is YENEEA. The CDR3 contains 13 residues. The V gene end was trimmed by 5 bases and the J gene end by 5 bases; junction bases not matched to a gene: 3.

The chain carries TRBV11-3 and TRBJ1-1, with 9 positions matching TRBD1. The source of this sequence is a woman aged 35 to 49 in good health and CMV-seropositive. The specimen was PBMCs. CDR3 coding DNA: TGTGCCAGCAGCCCGGGGACAGGGACTGAAGCTTTCTTT. The encoded protein is CASSPGTGTEAFF.